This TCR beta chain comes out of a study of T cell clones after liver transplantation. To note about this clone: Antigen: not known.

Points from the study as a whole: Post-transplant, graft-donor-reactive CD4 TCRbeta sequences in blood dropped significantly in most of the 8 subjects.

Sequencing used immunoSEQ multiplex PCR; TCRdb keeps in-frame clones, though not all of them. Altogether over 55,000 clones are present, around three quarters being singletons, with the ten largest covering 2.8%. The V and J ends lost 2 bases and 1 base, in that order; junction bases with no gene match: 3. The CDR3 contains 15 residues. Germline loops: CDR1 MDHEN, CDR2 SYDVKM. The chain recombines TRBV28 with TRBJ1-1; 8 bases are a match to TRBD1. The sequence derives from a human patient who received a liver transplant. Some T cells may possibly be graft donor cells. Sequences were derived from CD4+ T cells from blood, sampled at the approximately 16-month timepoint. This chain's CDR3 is CASSLLGTGNTEAFF. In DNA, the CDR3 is TGTGCCAGCAGTTTACTCGGGACAGGGAACACTGAAGCTTTCTTT.